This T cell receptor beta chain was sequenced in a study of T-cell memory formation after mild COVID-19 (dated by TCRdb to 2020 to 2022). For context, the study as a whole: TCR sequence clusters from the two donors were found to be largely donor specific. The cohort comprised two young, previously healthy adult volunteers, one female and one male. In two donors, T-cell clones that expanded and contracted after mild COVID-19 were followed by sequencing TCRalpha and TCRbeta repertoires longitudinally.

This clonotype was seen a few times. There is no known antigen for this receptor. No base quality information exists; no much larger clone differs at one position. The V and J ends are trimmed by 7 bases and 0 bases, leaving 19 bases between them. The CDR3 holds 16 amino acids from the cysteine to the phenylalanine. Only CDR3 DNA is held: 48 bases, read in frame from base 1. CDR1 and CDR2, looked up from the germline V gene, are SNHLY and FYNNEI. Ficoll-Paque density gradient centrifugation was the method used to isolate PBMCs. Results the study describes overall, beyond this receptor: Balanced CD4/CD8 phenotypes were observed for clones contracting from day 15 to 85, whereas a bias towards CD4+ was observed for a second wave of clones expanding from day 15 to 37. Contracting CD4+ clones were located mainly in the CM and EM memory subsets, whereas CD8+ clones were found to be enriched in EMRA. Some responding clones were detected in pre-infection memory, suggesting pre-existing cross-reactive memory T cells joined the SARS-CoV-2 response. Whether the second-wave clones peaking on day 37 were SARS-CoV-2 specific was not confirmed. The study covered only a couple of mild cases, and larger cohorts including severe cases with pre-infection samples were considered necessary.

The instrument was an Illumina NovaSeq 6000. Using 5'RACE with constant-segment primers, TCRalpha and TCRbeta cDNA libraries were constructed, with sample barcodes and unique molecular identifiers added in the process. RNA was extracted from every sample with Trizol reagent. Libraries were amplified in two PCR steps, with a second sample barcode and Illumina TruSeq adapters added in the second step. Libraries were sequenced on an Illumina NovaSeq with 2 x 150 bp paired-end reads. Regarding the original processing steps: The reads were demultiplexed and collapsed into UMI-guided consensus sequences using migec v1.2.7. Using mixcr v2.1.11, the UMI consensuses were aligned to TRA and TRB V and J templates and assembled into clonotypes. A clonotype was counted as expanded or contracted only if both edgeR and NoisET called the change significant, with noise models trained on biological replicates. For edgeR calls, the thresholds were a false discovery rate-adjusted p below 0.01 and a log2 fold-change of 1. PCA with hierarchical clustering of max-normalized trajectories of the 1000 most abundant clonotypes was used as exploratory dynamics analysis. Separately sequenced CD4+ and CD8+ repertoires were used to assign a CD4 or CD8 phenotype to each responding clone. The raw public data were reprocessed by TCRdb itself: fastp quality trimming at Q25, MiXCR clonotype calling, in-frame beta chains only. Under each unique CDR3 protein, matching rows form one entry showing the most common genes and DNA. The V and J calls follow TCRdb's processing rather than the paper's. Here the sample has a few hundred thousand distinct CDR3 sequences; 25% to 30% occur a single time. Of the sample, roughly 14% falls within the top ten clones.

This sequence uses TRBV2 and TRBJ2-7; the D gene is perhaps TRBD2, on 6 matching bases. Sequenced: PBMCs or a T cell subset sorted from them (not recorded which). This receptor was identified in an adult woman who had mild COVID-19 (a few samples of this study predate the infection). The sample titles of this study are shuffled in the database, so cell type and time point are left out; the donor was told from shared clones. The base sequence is TGTGCCAGCAAACGGGGCGCACGGGGGACCTCCTACGAGCAGTACTTC. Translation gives CASKRGARGTSYEQYF.